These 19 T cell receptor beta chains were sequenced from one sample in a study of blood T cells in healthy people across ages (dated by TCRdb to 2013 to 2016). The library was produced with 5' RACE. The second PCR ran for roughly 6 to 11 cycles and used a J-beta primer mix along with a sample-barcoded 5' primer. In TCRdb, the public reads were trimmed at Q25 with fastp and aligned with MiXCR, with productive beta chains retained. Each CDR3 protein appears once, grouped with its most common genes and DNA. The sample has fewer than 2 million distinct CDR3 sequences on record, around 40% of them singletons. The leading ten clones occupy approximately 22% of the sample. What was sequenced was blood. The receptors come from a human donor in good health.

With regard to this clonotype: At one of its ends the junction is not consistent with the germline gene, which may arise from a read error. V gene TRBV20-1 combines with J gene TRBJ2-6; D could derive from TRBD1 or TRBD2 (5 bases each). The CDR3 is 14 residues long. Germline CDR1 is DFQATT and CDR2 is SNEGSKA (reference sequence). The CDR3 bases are TGCAGTGCTAGACGAGGGGCTGGGGCCAACGTCCCGACTTTC. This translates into CSARRGAGANVPTF.

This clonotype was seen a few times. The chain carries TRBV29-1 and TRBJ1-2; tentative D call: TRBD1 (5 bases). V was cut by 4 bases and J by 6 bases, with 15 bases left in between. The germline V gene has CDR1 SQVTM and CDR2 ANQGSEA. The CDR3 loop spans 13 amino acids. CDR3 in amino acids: CSVGHRQTDGYTF. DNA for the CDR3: TGCAGCGTTGGCCACCGACAGACCGATGGCTACACCTTC.

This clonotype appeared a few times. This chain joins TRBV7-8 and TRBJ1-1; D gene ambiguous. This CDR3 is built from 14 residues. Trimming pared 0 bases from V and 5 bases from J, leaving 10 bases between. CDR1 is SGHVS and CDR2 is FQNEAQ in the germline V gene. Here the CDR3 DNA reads TGTGCCAGCAGCTTAGCCCAGTTGAGTACTGAAGCTTTCTTT. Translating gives CASSLAQLSTEAFF. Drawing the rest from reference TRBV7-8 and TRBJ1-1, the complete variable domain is GAGVSQSPRYKVAKRGQDVALRCDPISGHVSLFWYQQALGQGPEFLTYFQNEAQLDKSGLPSDRFFAERPEGSVSTLKIQRTQQEDSAVYLCASSLAQLSTEAFFGQGTRLTVV.

CDR3 amino acids: CASSEARETGDYNEQFF. CDR3 DNA: TGTGCCAGCAGTGAAGCGCGGGAGACAGGGGACTACAATGAGCAGTTCTTC. This chain connects TRBV6-1 to TRBJ2-1; a weak D match, TRBD1 (8 bases). Per the germline V gene, CDR1 is MNHNS and CDR2 is SASEGT. The V end was cut by 0 bases, the J end by 3 bases, with 15 bases between. The CDR3 spans 17 residues.

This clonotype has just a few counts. CDR3 nucleotides: TGCGCCAGCAGCCAAGACCCCCTAGCGGGAACGACAGATACGCAGTATTTT. It encodes CASSQDPLAGTTDTQYF. The chain is built from TRBV4-1 and TRBJ2-3; TRBD2 matches at 9 bases. Germline V gene data show CDR1 as MGHRA and CDR2 as YSYEKL. J gave up 3 bases and V 0 bases, and 7 bases lay outside the gene matches. There are 17 residues in the CDR3.

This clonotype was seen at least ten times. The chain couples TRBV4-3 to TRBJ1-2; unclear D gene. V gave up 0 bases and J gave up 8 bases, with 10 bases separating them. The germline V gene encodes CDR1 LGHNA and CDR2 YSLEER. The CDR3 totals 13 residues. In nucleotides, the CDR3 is TGCGCCAGCAGCCAAGATGTGGGATCCGGCTACACCTTC. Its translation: CASSQDVGSGYTF.

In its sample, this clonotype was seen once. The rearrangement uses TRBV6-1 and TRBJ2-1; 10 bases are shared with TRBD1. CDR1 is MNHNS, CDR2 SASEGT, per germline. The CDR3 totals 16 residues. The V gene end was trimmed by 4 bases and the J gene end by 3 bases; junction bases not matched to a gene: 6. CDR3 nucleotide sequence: TGTGCCAGCAGTGTGGGCGGGACAGGGGTCTACAATGAGCAGTTCTTC. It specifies CASSVGGTGVYNEQFF.

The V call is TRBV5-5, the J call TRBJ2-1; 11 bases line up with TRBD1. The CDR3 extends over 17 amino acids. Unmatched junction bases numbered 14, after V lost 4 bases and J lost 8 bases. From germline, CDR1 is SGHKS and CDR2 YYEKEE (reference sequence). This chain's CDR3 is CASSKRTPGQGVDEQFF. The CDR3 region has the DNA TGTGCCAGCAGCAAACGAACACCGGGACAGGGGGTGGATGAGCAGTTCTTC.

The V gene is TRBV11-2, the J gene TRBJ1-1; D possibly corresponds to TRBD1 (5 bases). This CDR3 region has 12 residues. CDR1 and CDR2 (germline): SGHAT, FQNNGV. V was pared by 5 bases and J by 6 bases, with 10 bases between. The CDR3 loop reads CASSPTVAEAFF. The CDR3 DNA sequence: TGTGCCAGCAGCCCGACAGTCGCTGAAGCTTTCTTT.

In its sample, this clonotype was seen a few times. CDR3 DNA: TGCAGTGCGATTGGGACAGCCCTCGGCTCCTACGAGCAGTACTTC. This encodes CSAIGTALGSYEQYF. This sequence joins TRBV20-1 and TRBJ2-7; TRBD1 agrees at 7 bases. The CDR3 is made up of 15 amino acids. With V trimmed by 6 bases and J by 0 bases, 11 bases remained unmatched. Germline assignment: CDR1 DFQATT and CDR2 SNEGSKA (reference sequence).

CDR3 amino acids: CASSFGTSQTQYF. CDR3 bases: TGTGCCAGCAGCTTTGGGACCTCCCAGACCCAGTACTTC. This chain uses TRBV7-8 with TRBJ2-7; D might be TRBD1 or TRBD2, each matching 5 bases. The J call could be wrong; TRBJ2-5 is a better fit for the DNA end. Germline CDR1 is SGHVS and CDR2 is FQNEAQ. The CDR3 extends over 13 amino acids.

DNA of the CDR3: TGTGCCAGCAGTTACTCAGGGACCACAGAGACCCAGTACTTC. It specifies CASSYSGTTETQYF. The chain has TRBV6-5 and TRBJ2-5; D possibly matches TRBD1 or TRBD2 (5 bases each). The CDR3 contains 14 residues. The ends were cut back, 0 bases at V and 4 bases at J, with 9 bases in the middle. CDR1 MNHEY and CDR2 SVGAGI come from the germline V gene.

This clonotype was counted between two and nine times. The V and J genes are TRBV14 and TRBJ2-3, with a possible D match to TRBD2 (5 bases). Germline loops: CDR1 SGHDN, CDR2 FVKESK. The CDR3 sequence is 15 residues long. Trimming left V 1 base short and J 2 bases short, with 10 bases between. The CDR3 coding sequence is TGTGCCAGCAGCCAAGCGGGATCCAACACAGATACGCAGTATTTT. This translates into CASSQAGSNTDTQYF.

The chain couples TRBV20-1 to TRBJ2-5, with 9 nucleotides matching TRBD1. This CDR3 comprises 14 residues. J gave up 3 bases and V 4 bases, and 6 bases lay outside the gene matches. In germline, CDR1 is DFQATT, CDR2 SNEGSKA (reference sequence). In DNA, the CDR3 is TGCAGTGCTATTCAAACAGGGGGCGAAGAGACCCAGTACTTC. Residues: CSAIQTGGEETQYF.

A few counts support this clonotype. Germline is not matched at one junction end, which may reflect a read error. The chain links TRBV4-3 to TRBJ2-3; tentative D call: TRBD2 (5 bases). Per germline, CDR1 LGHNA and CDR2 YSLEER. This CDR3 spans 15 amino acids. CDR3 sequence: CAGSQGSHPADTQYF. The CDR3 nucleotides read TGCGCCGGCAGCCAAGGGAGCCACCCGGCAGATACGCAGTATTTT.

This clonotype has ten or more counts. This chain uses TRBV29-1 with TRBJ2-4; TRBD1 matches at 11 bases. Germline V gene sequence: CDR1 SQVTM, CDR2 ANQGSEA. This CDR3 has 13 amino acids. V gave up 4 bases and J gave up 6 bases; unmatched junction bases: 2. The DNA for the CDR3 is TGCAGCGTTGGGGGACAGGGGGTAAACATTCAGTACTTC. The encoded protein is CSVGGQGVNIQYF.

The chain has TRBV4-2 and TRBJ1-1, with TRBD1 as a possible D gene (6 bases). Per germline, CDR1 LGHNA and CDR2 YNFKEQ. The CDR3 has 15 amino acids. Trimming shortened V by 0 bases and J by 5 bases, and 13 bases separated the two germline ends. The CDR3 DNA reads TGTGCCAGCAGCCAAGAGCCACAAGGGGGAACTGAAGCTTTCTTT. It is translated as CASSQEPQGGTEAFF.

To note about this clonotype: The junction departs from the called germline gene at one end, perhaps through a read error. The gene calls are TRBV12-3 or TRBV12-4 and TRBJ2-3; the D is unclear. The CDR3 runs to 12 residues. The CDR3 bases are TGTGCCAGCAGTGTGGGTGCAGATATGCAGTATTTT. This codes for CASSVGADMQYF.

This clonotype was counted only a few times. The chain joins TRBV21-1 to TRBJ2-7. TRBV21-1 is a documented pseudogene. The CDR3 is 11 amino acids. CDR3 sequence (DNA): TGTGCCAGCAGCGCCATCTCTGAGCAGTACTTC. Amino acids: CASSAISEQYF.